What follows is one T cell receptor beta chain and its context. Time point indicated: pre-sensitization, week 0. Regarding treatment: therapeutic diphenylcyclopropenone sensitization with weekly scalp DPC. Blood, whole and unfractionated, served as the source for total RNA extraction. The data derive from a study of human T cells and chemical hapten exposure. TCRdb re-called the RACE reads with MiXCR, one entry per CDR3 protein. This table has 35,000 to 45,000 distinct CDR3 sequences, 10% to 15% appearing once. The ends were cut back, 4 bases at V and 3 bases at J, with 8 bases in the middle. The CDR3 consists of 12 residues. The germline gives CDR1 SQVTM, CDR2 ANQGSEA.

The receptor's source is a middle-aged woman with alopecia areata. Some clones in this sample may be carry-over from other donors' samples. The material was whole blood, obtained in connection with sensitization to the hapten diphenylcyclopropenone (DPC). V gene TRBV29-1 combines with J gene TRBJ2-3; possibly TRBD1 for D (5 bases). The CDR3 region is CSVGAGTDTQYF. The CDR3 coding sequence is TGCAGCGTTGGGGCAGGGACAGATACGCAGTATTTT.